What follows are 27 T cell receptor beta chains derived from one specimen sequenced in a study of CD8+ T cells in alopecia areata. This sample's treatment: oral pan-JAK inhibitor, 5-10 mg twice daily. RNA was isolated and reverse transcribed to cDNA, the sequencing template. This table comes from immunoSEQ multiplex PCR, and its TCRdb copy is limited to in-frame clones, with some not included. The profile shows about 270,000 clones, 45% to 70% of them singletons. Sequenced material: CD4+ T cells sorted from blood, taken at approximately week 52, from a patient treated with tofacitinib. The source is a human donor with alopecia areata.

The DNA of the CDR3 is TGTGCCAGCAGCGAGCGGACAGGGGCAGTCGCTTTCTTT. Protein: CASSERTGAVAFF. The chain joins TRBV7-3 to TRBJ1-1; TRBD1 matches 9 bases. J gave up 11 bases and V 5 bases, and 9 bases lay outside the gene matches. The CDR3 loop spans 13 amino acids. The germline V gene has CDR1 SGHTA and CDR2 FQGTGA.

There are a few counts of this clone. The chain joins TRBV6-5 to TRBJ2-7, with TRBD1 identical over 7 bases. The V gene's germline CDR1 is MNHEY and CDR2 SVGAGI. The CDR3 spans 14 residues. Trimming took 9 bases from V and 3 from J; bases not matched to a gene: 11. CDR3: CASISKGAGYEQYF. DNA for the CDR3: TGTGCCAGTATCTCAAAGGGGGCGGGCTACGAGCAGTACTTC.

The chain combines TRBV30 with TRBJ1-2; perhaps TRBD1 as D (6 bases). Germline CDR1 and CDR2: GTSNPN and SVGIG (reference sequence). The CDR3 runs to 16 residues. Trimming took off 0 bases at V and 0 bases at J, with 14 bases between the two ends. CDR3 DNA sequence: TGTGCCTGGAGTGTGGGGGGCACACTAGCTAACTATGGCTACACCTTC. Translation: CAWSVGGTLANYGYTF.

In its sample, this clone was seen a few times. For the CDR3, the DNA is TGTGCCAGCAGCTTAGCAGGGGGACAGGGAATATCCTACGAGCAGTACTTC. Protein: CASSLAGGQGISYEQYF. This rearrangement joins TRBV7-2 to TRBJ2-7, with 9 bases fitting TRBD1. Losses at the gene ends were 0 bases for V and 1 base for J; bases not matched to a gene: 7. This CDR3 region has 17 residues. Per the germline V gene, CDR1 is SGHTA and CDR2 is FQGNSA.

This clone has only a few counts. The chain combines TRBV7-2 with TRBJ2-7; 8 bases match TRBD1. With 2 bases clipped from V and 4 bases from J, the junction kept 4 bases outside the gene matches. The CDR3 runs 14 residues. Germline V gene sequence: CDR1 SGHTA, CDR2 FQGNSA. In DNA, the CDR3 is TGTGCCAGCAGCTTAAACAGGGGGAGATACGAGCAGTACTTC. Translated: CASSLNRGRYEQYF.

The genes are TRBV7-2 and TRBJ2-5; the match to TRBD1 covers 10 bases. The ends lost 3 bases at V and 4 bases at J; junction bases unmatched: 2. Germline V CDR1 and CDR2: SGHTA, FQGNSA. There are 14 residues in the CDR3. In DNA, the CDR3 is TGTGCCAGCAGCTTCCGGGACAGGGGAGAGACCCAGTACTTC. Residues: CASSFRDRGETQYF.

This clone was counted only a few times. The rearrangement links TRBV10-3 to TRBJ2-3, with 7 bases matching TRBD2. This CDR3 has 12 residues. V lost 9 bases, J lost 4 bases, and 4 bases stayed unmatched. Per germline, CDR1 ENHRY and CDR2 SYGVKD. CDR3 DNA: TGTGCCATTGGGGGGGTTTCAGATACGCAGTATTTT. Its protein is CAIGGVSDTQYF.

V is TRBV25-1 and J is TRBJ1-6; 11 bases are shared with TRBD1. CDR3 size: 15 residues. CDR1 MGHDK and CDR2 SYGVNS come from the germline V gene. V lost 7 bases, J lost 7 bases, and 6 bases stayed unmatched. The CDR3 region has the DNA TGTGCCAGCATGAGTCGGACAGGGGGCAATTCACCCCTCCACTTT. Its translation is CASMSRTGGNSPLHF.

This clone has a single count. This chain uses TRBV5-6 with TRBJ2-6; maybe TRBD1 (5 bases). The germline gives CDR1 SGHDT, CDR2 YYEEEE. V was clipped by 0 bases and J by 0 bases, with 13 bases between them. CDR3 size: 18 residues. This chain's CDR3 is CASSLDTDSYSGANVLTF. In nucleotides, the CDR3 is TGTGCCAGCAGCTTGGACACCGACAGCTACTCTGGGGCCAACGTCCTGACTTTC. The variable domain in full, completed from reference TRBV5-6 and TRBJ2-6, reads DAGVTQSPTHLIKTRGQQVTLRCSPKSGHDTVSWYQQALGQGPQFIFQYYEEEERQRGNFPDRFSGHQFPNYSSELNVNALLLGDSALYLCASSLDTDSYSGANVLTFGAGSRLTVL.

This clone was recorded a few times. This sequence joins TRBV29-1 and TRBJ2-6; no firm D call. The V gene lost 6 bases and the J gene lost 0 bases, with 12 bases spanning the gap. CDR3 length: 15 amino acids. Germline CDR1 SQVTM, CDR2 ANQGSEA. The CDR3 spells CSVATANSGANVLTF. The CDR3, as DNA: TGCAGCGTGGCGACTGCCAACTCTGGGGCCAACGTCCTGACTTTC.

The J gene is TRBJ1-4, the V gene TRBV30; TRBD1 agrees at 7 bases. CDR3 length: 15 amino acids. The germline gives CDR1 GTSNPN, CDR2 SVGIG (reference sequence). Trimming at V came to 2 bases and at J to 12 bases, leaving 15 bases not matched to a gene. In DNA form, the CDR3 reads TGTGCCTGGAGTTCCGCCGGGACCGCCCAGGGGGAACTGTTTTTT. Protein: CAWSSAGTAQGELFF.

V usage is TRBV18 and J usage is TRBJ2-1; 9 bases match TRBD2. The V and J ends lost 3 bases and 9 bases, in that order; junction bases with no gene match: 3. The CDR3 contains 13 residues. Germline V lookup: CDR1 KGHSH, CDR2 LQKENI. The CDR3 here is CASSPLAGSEQFF. The CDR3 region has the DNA TGTGCCAGCTCACCCCTAGCGGGGAGTGAGCAGTTCTTC.

This chain connects TRBV11-2 to TRBJ2-7; either TRBD1 or TRBD2 may supply D (6 bases each). Germline V CDR1 and CDR2: SGHAT, FQNNGV. The CDR3 is 15 amino acids. Trimming shortened V by 0 bases and J by 3 bases, and 12 bases separated the two germline ends. The CDR3 spells CASSLDGGQDYEQYF. CDR3 DNA: TGTGCCAGCAGCTTAGACGGGGGCCAGGACTACGAGCAGTACTTC.

The chain is built from TRBV10-3 and TRBJ2-6; 7 positions match TRBD1. From germline, CDR1 is ENHRY and CDR2 SYGVKD. V lost 10 bases to trimming and J lost 4 bases; unmatched junction nucleotides: 7. The CDR3 extends over 14 amino acids. The DNA for the CDR3 is TGTGCCACCGTCGACAGGGCAGGGGCCAACGTCCTGACTTTC. This codes for CATVDRAGANVLTF.

The chain carries TRBV5-1 and TRBJ2-1, with TRBD2 matching 7 bases. This CDR3 comprises 15 residues. V was pared by 2 bases and J by 2 bases, with 4 bases of the junction left unmatched. The germline gives CDR1 SGHRS, CDR2 YFSETQ. The CDR3 DNA reads as TGCGCCAGCAGCTTCCCAAGCGGGGCCTACAATGAGCAGTTCTTC. As protein: CASSFPSGAYNEQFF.

The rearrangement links TRBV11-2 to TRBJ2-7; tentatively, D is TRBD1 (5 bases). This CDR3 contains 17 residues. The ends were cut back, 1 base at V and 4 bases at J, with 20 bases in the middle. The germline gives CDR1 SGHAT, CDR2 FQNNGV. The CDR3 DNA reads as TGTGCCAGCAGCTTAGCGGCGGTTAGGGGCGAAGGTTACGAGCAGTACTTC. It is translated as CASSLAAVRGEGYEQYF.

This chain links TRBV5-1 with TRBJ2-7, with D possibly being TRBD2 (5 bases). Germline V gene data show CDR1 as SGHRS and CDR2 as YFSETQ. The CDR3 is made up of 14 amino acids. V was shortened by 2 bases and J by 5 bases, with 14 bases between the two germline ends. CDR3 residues: CASSLADPAHEQYF. In DNA, the CDR3 is TGCGCCAGCAGCTTAGCGGATCCGGCCCACGAGCAGTACTTC. The full variable domain, rest sourced from reference TRBV5-1 and TRBJ2-7, is KAGVTQTPRYLIKTRGQQVTLSCSPISGHRSVSWYQQTPGQGLQFLFEYFSETQRNKGNFPGRFSGRQFSNSRSEMNVSTLELGDSALYLCASSLADPAHEQYFGPGTRLTVT.

J is TRBJ2-5 and V is TRBV2, with unresolved D. V was cut by 8 bases and J by 5 bases, with 15 bases left in between. The CDR3 is 13 amino acids. The germline gives CDR1 SNHLY, CDR2 FYNNEI. The CDR3 coding sequence is TGTGCCAGCCTGAGTAGGGCTCGGGAGACCCAGTACTTC. This sequence encodes CASLSRARETQYF.

V gene TRBV7-8 combines with J gene TRBJ1-2; perhaps TRBD1 as D (5 bases). The CDR3 contains 15 residues. With 2 bases removed from V and 6 bases from J, the gap between germline ends came to 16 bases. Per the germline V gene, CDR1 is SGHVS and CDR2 is FQNEAQ. CDR3 loop: CASSLLPRGANGYTF. Here the CDR3 DNA reads TGTGCCAGCAGCTTACTTCCTCGCGGGGCAAATGGCTACACCTTC.

The rearrangement joins TRBV7-6 to TRBJ2-3; 8 nucleotides match TRBD2. Trimming removed 1 base from V and 0 bases from J; junction bases left unmatched: 6. Germline CDR1 is SGHVS and CDR2 is FNYEAQ. This CDR3 region has 17 residues. CDR3: CASSLGIGGASTDTQYF. For the CDR3, the DNA is TGTGCCAGCAGCTTAGGGATCGGGGGGGCGAGCACAGATACGCAGTATTTT. Supplemented by reference TRBV7-6 and TRBJ2-3, the full variable domain reads GAGVSQSPRYKVTKRGQDVALRCDPISGHVSLYWYRQALGQGPEFLTYFNYEAQQDKSGLPNDRFSAERPEGSISTLTIQRTEQRDSAMYRCASSLGIGGASTDTQYFGPGTRLTVL.

The V gene is TRBV27, the J gene TRBJ2-7; the D gene is possibly TRBD2 (5 bases). In germline, CDR1 is MNHEY, CDR2 SMNVEV (reference sequence). The CDR3 contains 13 residues. Trimming took off 3 bases at V and 6 bases at J, with 12 bases between the two ends. The chain's CDR3 is CASSFSAGLEQYF. CDR3 nucleotides: TGTGCCAGCAGTTTCTCGGCGGGCCTCGAGCAGTACTTC.

V gene TRBV30 combines with J gene TRBJ1-2, with D unclear. Trimming pared 7 bases from V and 0 bases from J, leaving 15 bases between. Germline CDR1 reads GTSNPN; CDR2 reads SVGIG (reference sequence). This CDR3 has 14 residues. The CDR3 nucleotides are TGTGCCTTGGACCAGGATGGAACTAACTATGGCTACACCTTC. Its protein product is CALDQDGTNYGYTF. Full variable domain (remainder filled in from reference TRBV30 and TRBJ1-2): SQTIHQWPATLVQPVGSPLSLECTVEGTSNPNLYWYRQAAGRGLQLLFYSVGIGQISSEVPQNLSASRPQDRQFILSSKKLLLSDSGFYLCALDQDGTNYGYTFGSGTRLTVV.

The chain employs TRBV18 and TRBJ1-5, with D unresolved. Germline lookup yields CDR1 KGHSH and CDR2 LQKENI. The CDR3 spans 15 residues. V lost 2 bases and J 1 base, leaving 9 bases between the germline ends. CDR3 bases: TGTGCCAGCTCACCAACCGGGTTCAGCAATCAGCCCCAGCATTTT. The encoded protein is CASSPTGFSNQPQHF.

The chain joins TRBV18 to TRBJ1-4, with D uncertain. The CDR3 length is 16 residues. CDR1 KGHSH and CDR2 LQKENI come from the germline V gene. V lost 6 bases and J lost 0, with 14 bases in between. CDR3 residues: CASSPTLVATNEKLFF. Here the CDR3 DNA reads TGTGCCAGCTCGCCGACACTAGTTGCAACTAATGAAAAACTGTTTTTT.

The genes are TRBV10-3 and TRBJ2-5; D not certain. This CDR3 comprises 13 residues. V shed 0 bases and J shed 1 base, with 3 bases lying between them. Germline V gives CDR1 ENHRY, CDR2 SYGVKD. Written as DNA, the CDR3 is TGTGCCATCAGTGAGTCGATCCAAGAGACCCAGTACTTC. Translation: CAISESIQETQYF.

Concerning this clone itself: Other DNA variants within this sample encode the same CDR3. This chain links TRBV29-1 with TRBJ2-7, with D unclear. CDR1 SQVTM and CDR2 ANQGSEA come from the germline V gene. This CDR3 is built from 12 residues. V lost 4 bases and J 2 bases, leaving 9 bases between the germline ends. CDR3 region: CSVGVGPYEQYF. The CDR3 DNA sequence: TGCAGCGTTGGTGTCGGTCCCTACGAGCAGTACTTC.

This chain uses TRBV14 with TRBJ1-2; TRBD1 matches at 8 bases. Germline CDR1 is SGHDN and CDR2 is FVKESK. The V segment lost 4 bases and the J segment 3 bases; nucleotides outside the gene matches: 4. The CDR3 runs 14 residues. In nucleotides, the CDR3 is TGTGCCAGCAGCCGGGACAGGCTCGACTATGGCTACACCTTC. Amino acid sequence: CASSRDRLDYGYTF.